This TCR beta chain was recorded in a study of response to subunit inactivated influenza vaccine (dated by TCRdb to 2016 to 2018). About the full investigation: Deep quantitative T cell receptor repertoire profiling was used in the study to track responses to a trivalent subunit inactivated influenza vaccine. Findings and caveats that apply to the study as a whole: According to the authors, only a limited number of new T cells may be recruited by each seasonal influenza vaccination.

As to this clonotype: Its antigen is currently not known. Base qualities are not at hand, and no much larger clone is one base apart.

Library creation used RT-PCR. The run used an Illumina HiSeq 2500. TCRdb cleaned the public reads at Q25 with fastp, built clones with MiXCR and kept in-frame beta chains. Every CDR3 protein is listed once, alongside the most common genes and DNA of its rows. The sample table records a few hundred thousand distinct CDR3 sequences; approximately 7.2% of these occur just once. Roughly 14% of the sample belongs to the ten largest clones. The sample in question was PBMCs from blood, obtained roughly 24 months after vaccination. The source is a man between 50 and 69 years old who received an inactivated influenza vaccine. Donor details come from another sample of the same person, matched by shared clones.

Here is the DNA: TGTGCCAGCAGAACGGACACGGTCTACGAGCAGTACTTC. Its protein product is CASRTDTVYEQYF. The chain is made from TRBV5-6 and TRBJ2-7, with TRBD1 tentatively as D gene (5 bases match). According to the germline V gene, CDR1 reads SGHDT and CDR2 reads YYEEEE. Inclusive of the bounding cysteine and phenylalanine, the CDR3 is 13 residues long. Just the 39-base CDR3 DNA is kept, in frame starting at base 1. V drops 5 bases and J drops 3 bases, leaving 12 bases in between.